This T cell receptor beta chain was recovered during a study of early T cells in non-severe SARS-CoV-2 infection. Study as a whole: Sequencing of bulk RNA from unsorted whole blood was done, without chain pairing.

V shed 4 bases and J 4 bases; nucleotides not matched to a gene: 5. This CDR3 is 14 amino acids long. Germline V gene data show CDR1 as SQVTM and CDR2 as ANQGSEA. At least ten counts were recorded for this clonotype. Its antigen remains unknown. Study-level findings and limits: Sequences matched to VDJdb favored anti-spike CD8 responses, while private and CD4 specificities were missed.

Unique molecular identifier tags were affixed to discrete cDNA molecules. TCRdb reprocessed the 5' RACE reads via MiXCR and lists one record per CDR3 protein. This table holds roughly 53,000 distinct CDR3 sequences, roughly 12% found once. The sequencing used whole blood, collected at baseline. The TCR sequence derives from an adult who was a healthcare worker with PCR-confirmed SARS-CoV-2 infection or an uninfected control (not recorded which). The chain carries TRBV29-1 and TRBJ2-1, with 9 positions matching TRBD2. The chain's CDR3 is CSVGSSGTYNEQFF. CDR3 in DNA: TGCAGCGTTGGGTCTAGCGGGACTTACAATGAGCAGTTCTTC.